This T cell receptor (beta chain) derives from a study of Graves' ophthalmopathy and Graves' hyperthyroidism. General study points: The authors also found most expanded thyroid clonotypes above 0.001 frequency in blood.

V lost 0 bases and J lost 4, with 10 bases in between. CDR1 is LNHDA, CDR2 SQIVND, per germline (reference sequence). The CDR3 covers 15 residues. Every ophthalmopathy donor presented moderate-to-severe activity, CAS ≥3, NOSPECS ≥4 and duration under 3 months. PBMCs were obtained from roughly 9.5 ml of fresh peripheral blood. The TCR beta CDR3 regions underwent amplification from RNA transcripts. The library came from an HTBI-primed first-round RT-PCR and a second-round multiplex PCR. One entry per CDR3 protein results from TCRdb running MiXCR on the multiplex PCR reads. Here the sample spans about 480,000 distinct CDR3 sequences, approximately 15% being singletons. This clonotype was detected many times. Its antigen is not known.

The gene calls are TRBV19 and TRBJ1-5; D perhaps matches TRBD1 (6 bases). This TCR was recovered from a woman in her twenties or thirties with Graves' ophthalmopathy. The source material was blood. The DNA for the CDR3 is TGTGCCAGTAGTATAGAGGACAGTTTGAATCAGCCCCAGCATTTT. Its protein product is CASSIEDSLNQPQHF.